This T cell receptor (beta chain) was sequenced for a study of radiation and T cells in renal cell carcinoma. As for the study in general: Nephrectomy followed 15 Gy stereotactic body radiation by 4 weeks.

The repertoire was sequenced with immunoSEQ multiplex PCR; TCRdb's copy has only in-frame clones and lacks some. This sample has 100,000 to 150,000 clones, with around 80% found just once. Trimming cost V 6 bases and J 8 bases, with 19 bases left between them. This CDR3 is built from 14 residues. Germline-derived CDR1 and CDR2 are SNHLY and FYNNEI. Sample time point: blood 2 weeks post-SBRT. Treatment: 15 Gy SBRT to primary tumor, nephrectomy 4 weeks later. Blood was sampled at baseline, 2 weeks and 4 weeks after SBRT. Clear cell pathology was present in this patient's renal cell carcinoma. Study-wide results and caveats: In blood, top tumor clones expanded by 2 weeks, shrinking by 4.

Notes on this clone: Its antigen is still unknown.

Source: blood, taken from a patient whose treatment included radiotherapy and nephrectomy. This clonotype was obtained from a man aged 50 to 59 with renal cell carcinoma. The chain joins TRBV2 to TRBJ2-5, with D perhaps matching TRBD2 (5 bases). The CDR3 coding sequence is TGTGCCAGCAGCGGAACCCTAGCCCGGGGAACCCAGTACTTC. Its protein product is CASSGTLARGTQYF.